This T cell receptor (beta chain) was found in a study of CD8+CD57+ T cells in acquired aplastic anemia. Trimming took off 7 bases at V and 6 bases at J, with 21 bases between the two ends. Per germline, CDR1 SEHNR and CDR2 FQNEAQ (reference sequence). This CDR3 has 15 amino acids. Genomic DNA constituted the template upon which TCR beta VDJ and CDR3 profiling was performed. TCRdb re-called the reads through MiXCR, storing one row per CDR3 protein. The sample contains roughly 58,000 distinct CDR3 sequences, under 55% of which appear only once. The clonotype comes from a human donor in good health, serving as a control. The chain joins TRBV7-9 to TRBJ1-2, with D possibly being TRBD1 (5 bases). Specimen: sorted CD4+, CD8+, or CD8+CD57+ T cells (not recorded which) from PBMCs. The CDR3 loop reads CASTVRTGLNNGYTF. The CDR3 DNA reads as TGTGCCAGCACTGTAAGAACGGGACTCAACAATGGCTACACCTTC.